This T cell receptor (beta chain) was profiled in a study of OX40 agonist ivuxolimab in advanced cancers. Study background: Previous treatment with anti-PD-1, anti-PD-L1 or anti-CTLA-4 therapy was allowed; 30% to 50% had received some.

This clone was recorded a few times. Using immunoSEQ multiplex PCR, the repertoire was profiled, and TCRdb retains in-frame clones only, with some absent. This sample has about 75,000 clones, with 85% to 90% found just once. The junction had 5 bases not matched to a gene; V was cut back by 0 bases and J by 5 bases. CDR1 and CDR2 (germline): LNHDA, SQIVND (reference sequence). CDR3 size: 15 residues. The source of this sequence is an adult with an advanced solid tumor such as melanoma, head and neck, liver or kidney cancer. The specimen was CD4+ or CD8+ T cells sorted from blood, collected in a trial of the OX40 agonist ivuxolimab. This rearrangement joins TRBV19 to TRBJ2-5; 8 nucleotides match TRBD2. The CDR3, as DNA: TGTGCCAGTAGTATAGACGGGGGGGCACGGGAGACCCAGTACTTC. Protein product: CASSIDGGARETQYF.